This TCR beta chain emerged from a study of blood T cell repertoires in COVID-19. Study-level information: Acute and convalescent COVID-19 samples came from the United States, Italy and Spain. From T cells, B-cell-depleted T cells, or PBMCs came the material, which was cDNA or gDNA.

Authors' processing steps: Quantification of nucleated cells was approximated via reference gene primer amplification. Profiled with immunoSEQ multiplex PCR; TCRdb holds only in-frame clones, not every one. V and J calls and clone size come straight from that table; D and trimming were deduced from the DNA. Among 90,000 to 150,000 clones, approximately 87% were seen once, and the ten largest hold about 8%. Sequencing used peripheral blood. The sequence came from a man aged 65 to 85 who had recovered from COVID-19.

The CDR3 is CASSGAGGRYEQYF. In nucleotides, the CDR3 is TGTGCCAGCAGCGGCGCAGGGGGCAGATACGAGCAGTACTTC. V usage is TRBV9 and J usage is TRBJ2-7; TRBD1 matches 8 bases. CDR1 SGDLS and CDR2 YYNGEE come from the germline V gene. CDR3 length: 14 residues. V shed 3 bases and J 4 bases; nucleotides not matched to a gene: 6. Full variable domain (outside the CDR3, taken from reference TRBV9 and TRBJ2-7): DSGVTQTPKHLITATGQRVTLRCSPRSGDLSVYWYQQSLDQGLQFLIQYYNGEERAKGNILERFSAQQFPDLHSELNLSSLELGDSALYFCASSGAGGRYEQYFGPGTRLTVT.